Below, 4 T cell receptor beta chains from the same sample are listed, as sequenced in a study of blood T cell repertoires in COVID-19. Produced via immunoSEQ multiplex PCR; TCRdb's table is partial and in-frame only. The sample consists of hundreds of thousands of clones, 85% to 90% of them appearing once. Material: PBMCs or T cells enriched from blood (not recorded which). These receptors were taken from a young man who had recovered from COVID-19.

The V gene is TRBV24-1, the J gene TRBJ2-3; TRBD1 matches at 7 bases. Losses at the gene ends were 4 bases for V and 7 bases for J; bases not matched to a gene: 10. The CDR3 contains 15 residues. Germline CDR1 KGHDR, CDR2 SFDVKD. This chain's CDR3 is CATSDTRTGGYTQYF. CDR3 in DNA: TGTGCCACCAGTGACACCCGGACAGGCGGGTATACGCAGTATTTT.

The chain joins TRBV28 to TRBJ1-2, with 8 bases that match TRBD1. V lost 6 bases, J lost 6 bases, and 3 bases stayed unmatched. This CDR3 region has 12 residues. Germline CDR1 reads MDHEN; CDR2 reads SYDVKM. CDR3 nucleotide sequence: TGTGCCAGCAGAGACAGGGGAAATGGCTACACCTTC. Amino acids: CASRDRGNGYTF.

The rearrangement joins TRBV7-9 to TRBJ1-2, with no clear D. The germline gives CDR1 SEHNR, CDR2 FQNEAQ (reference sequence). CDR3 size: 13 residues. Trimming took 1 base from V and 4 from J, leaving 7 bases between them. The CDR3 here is CASSLGALYGYTF. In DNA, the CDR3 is TGTGCCAGCAGCTTAGGGGCCCTCTATGGCTACACCTTC. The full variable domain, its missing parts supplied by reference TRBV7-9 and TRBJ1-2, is DTGVSQNPRHKITKRGQNVTFRCDPISEHNRLYWYRQTLGQGPEFLTYFQNEAQLEKSRLLSDRFSAERPKGSFSTLEIQRTEQGDSAMYLCASSLGALYGYTFGSGTRLTVV.

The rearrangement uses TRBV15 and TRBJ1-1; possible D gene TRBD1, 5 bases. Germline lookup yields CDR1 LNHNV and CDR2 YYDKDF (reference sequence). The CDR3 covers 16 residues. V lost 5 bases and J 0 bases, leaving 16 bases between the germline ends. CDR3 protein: CATSPLTGFMNTEAFF. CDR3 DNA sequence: TGTGCCACCAGCCCCCTCACAGGCTTTATGAACACTGAAGCTTTCTTT.